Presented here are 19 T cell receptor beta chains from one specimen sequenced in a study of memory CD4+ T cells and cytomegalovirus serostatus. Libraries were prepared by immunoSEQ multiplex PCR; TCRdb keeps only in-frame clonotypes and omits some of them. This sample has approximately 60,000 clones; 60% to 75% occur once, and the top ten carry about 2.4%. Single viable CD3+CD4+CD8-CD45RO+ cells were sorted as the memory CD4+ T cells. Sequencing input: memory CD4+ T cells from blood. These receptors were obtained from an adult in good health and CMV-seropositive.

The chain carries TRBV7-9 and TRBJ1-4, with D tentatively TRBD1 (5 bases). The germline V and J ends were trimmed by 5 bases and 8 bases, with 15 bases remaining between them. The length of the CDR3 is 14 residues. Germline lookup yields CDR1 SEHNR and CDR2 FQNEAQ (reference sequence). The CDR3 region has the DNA TGTGCCAGCAGCGCTGGGACTATCGGGGAAAAACTGTTTTTT. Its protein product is CASSAGTIGEKLFF.

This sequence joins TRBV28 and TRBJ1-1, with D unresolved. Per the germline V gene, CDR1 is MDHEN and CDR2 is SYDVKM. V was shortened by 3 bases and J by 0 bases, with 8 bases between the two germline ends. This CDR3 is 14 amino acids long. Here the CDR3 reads CASSLIGVNTEAFF. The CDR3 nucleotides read TGTGCCAGCAGTTTGATCGGGGTGAACACTGAAGCTTTCTTT.

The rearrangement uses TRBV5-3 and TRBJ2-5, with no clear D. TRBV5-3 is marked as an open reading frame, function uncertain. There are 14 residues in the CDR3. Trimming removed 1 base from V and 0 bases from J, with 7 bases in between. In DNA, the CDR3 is TGTGCCAGAAGCTTGTCATCGTACCAAGAGACCCAGTACTTC. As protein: CARSLSSYQETQYF.

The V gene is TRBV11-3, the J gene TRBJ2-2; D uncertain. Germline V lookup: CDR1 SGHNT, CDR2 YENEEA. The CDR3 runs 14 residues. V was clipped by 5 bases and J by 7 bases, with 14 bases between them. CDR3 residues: CASSPRASGGELFF. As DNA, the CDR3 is TGTGCCAGCAGCCCCCGGGCATCGGGCGGGGAGCTGTTTTTT.

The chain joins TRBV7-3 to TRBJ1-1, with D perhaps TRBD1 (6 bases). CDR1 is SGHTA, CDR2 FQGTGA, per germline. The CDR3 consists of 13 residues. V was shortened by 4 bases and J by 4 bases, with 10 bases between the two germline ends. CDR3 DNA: TGTGCCAGCAGCTATACAGGGTTCACTGAAGCTTTCTTT. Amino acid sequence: CASSYTGFTEAFF.

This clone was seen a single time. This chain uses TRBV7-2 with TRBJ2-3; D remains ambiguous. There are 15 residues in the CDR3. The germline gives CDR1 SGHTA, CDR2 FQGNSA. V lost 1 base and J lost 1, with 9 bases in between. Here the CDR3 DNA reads TGTGCCAGCAGCTTAGGACAATGGGGCACAGATACGCAGTATTTT. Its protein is CASSLGQWGTDTQYF.

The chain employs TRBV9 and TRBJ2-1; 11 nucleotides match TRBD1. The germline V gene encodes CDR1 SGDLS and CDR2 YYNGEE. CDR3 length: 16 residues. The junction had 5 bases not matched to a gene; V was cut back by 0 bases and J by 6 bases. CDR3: CASSVAGTGGTNEQFF. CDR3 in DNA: TGTGCCAGCAGCGTAGCCGGGACAGGGGGGACCAATGAGCAGTTCTTC.

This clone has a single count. CDR3 DNA sequence: TGTGCCAGCGGGCTAGCGGGAGCGGCCGGGGAGCTGTTTTTT. Amino acid sequence: CASGLAGAAGELFF. V usage is TRBV28 and J usage is TRBJ2-2; 10 nucleotides align to TRBD2. Germline trimming cut 8 bases from V and 6 bases from J; bases unmatched to any gene: 6. Germline assignment: CDR1 MDHEN and CDR2 SYDVKM. The CDR3 has 14 residues.

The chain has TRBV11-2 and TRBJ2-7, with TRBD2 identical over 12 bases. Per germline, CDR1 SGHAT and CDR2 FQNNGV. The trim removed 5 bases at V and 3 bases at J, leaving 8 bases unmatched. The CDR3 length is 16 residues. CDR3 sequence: CASSLAGGIPLYEQYF. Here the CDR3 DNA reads TGTGCCAGCAGCCTAGCGGGAGGGATCCCCCTCTACGAGCAGTACTTC.

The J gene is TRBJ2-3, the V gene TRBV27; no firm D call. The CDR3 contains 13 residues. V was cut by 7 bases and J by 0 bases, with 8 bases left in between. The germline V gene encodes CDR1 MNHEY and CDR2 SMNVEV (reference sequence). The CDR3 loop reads CASKLTSTDTQYF. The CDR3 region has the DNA TGTGCCAGCAAGCTGACTAGCACAGATACGCAGTATTTT.

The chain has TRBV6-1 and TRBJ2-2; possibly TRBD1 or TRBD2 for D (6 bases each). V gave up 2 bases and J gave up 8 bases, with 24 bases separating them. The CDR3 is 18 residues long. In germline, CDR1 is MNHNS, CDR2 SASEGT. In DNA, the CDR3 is TGTGCCAGCAGTGAAAGGCCAGGAGGGGGTATAGATGCTGGGGAGCTGTTTTTT. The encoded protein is CASSERPGGGIDAGELFF.

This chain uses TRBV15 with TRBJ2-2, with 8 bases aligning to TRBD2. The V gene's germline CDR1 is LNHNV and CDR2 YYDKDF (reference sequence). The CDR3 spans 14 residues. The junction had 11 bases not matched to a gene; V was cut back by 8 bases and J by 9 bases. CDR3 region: CATRAAGDVRELFF. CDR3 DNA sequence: TGTGCCACCCGAGCAGCGGGAGATGTTCGGGAGCTGTTTTTT.

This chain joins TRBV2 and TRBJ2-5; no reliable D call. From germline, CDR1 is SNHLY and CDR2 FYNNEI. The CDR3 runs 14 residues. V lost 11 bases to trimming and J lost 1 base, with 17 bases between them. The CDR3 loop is CAGNRVRSQETQYF. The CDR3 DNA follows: TGTGCCGGAAATAGGGTACGGTCCCAAGAGACCCAGTACTTC.

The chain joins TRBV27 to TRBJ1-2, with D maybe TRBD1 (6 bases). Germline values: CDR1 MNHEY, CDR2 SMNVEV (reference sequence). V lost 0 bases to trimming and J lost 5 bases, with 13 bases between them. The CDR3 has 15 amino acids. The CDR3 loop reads CASSLSRGARYGYTF. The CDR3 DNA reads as TGTGCCAGCAGTTTATCGCGGGGGGCGCGATATGGCTACACCTTC.

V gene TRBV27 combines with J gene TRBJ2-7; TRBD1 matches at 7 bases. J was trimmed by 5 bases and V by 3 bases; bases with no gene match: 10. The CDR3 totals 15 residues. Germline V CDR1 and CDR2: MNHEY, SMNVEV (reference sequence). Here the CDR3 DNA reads TGTGCCAGCAGTTTGGGGATCAGGGGGATCGACGAGCAGTACTTC. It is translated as CASSLGIRGIDEQYF.

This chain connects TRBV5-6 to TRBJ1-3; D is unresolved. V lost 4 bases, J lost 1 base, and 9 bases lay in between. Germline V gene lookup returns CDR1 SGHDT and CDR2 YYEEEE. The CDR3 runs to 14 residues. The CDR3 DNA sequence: TGTGCCAGCAGCCAACGGATTTCTGGAAACACCATATATTTT. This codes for CASSQRISGNTIYF.

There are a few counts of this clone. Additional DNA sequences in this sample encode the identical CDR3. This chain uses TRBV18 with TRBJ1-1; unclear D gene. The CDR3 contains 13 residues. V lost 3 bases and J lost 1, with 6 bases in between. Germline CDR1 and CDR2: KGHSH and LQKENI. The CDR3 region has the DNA TGTGCCAGCTCACCTAACCCGAACACTGAAGCTTTCTTT. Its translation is CASSPNPNTEAFF.

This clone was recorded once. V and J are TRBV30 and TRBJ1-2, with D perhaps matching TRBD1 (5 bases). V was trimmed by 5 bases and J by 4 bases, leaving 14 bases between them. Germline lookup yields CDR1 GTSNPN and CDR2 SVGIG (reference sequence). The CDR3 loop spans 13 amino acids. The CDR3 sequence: CAWGPGAVYGYTF. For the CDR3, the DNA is TGTGCCTGGGGCCCCGGGGCCGTCTATGGCTACACCTTC.

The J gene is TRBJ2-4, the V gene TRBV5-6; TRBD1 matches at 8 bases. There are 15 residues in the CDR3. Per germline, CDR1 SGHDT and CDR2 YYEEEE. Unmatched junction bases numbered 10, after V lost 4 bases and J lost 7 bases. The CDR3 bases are TGTGCCAGCAGCCAGACATGGACAGGGTATAACATTCAGTACTTC. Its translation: CASSQTWTGYNIQYF. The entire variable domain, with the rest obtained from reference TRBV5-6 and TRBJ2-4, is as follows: DAGVTQSPTHLIKTRGQQVTLRCSPKSGHDTVSWYQQALGQGPQFIFQYYEEEERQRGNFPDRFSGHQFPNYSSELNVNALLLGDSALYLCASSQTWTGYNIQYFGAGTRLSVL.